This TCR beta chain stems from a study of cytomegalovirus exposure and HLA in healthy donors. The PCR ran on 60 Vbeta and 13 Jbeta primers. Produced via immunoSEQ multiplex PCR; TCRdb's table is partial and in-frame only. The sample shows some 160,000 clones, around 81% of them seen only once. Study-wide results and limits: In a later analysis, most CMV-associated TCR beta chains appeared HLA-restricted.

Germline CDR1 and CDR2: SQVTM and ANQGSEA. Trimming removed 1 base at V and 4 bases at J, with 10 bases between. This CDR3 comprises 13 residues. This clone was recorded a few times. Its antigen is unknown. The sample contains more than one DNA sequence encoding this CDR3. What was sequenced was PBMCs. The chain uses TRBV29-1 and TRBJ1-2; TRBD1 is a possible D gene (5 bases). The sequence was collected from a man aged 35 to 55 in good health and CMV-seronegative. The CDR3: CSVEAGLGYGYTF. In nucleotides, the CDR3 is TGCAGCGTTGAAGCAGGGCTCGGCTATGGCTACACCTTC.